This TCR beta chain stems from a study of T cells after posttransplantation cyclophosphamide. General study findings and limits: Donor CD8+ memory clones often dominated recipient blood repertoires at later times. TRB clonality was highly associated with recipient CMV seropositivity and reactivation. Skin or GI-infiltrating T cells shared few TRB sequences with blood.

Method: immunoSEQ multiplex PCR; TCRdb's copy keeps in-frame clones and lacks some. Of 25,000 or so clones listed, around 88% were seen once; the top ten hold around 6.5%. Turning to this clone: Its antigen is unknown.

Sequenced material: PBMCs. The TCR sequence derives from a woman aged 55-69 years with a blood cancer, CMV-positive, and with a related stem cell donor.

CDR3 region: CASSKGGLSNQPQHF. CDR3 coding DNA: TGTGCCAGCAGCAAAGGGGGCCTTAGCAATCAGCCCCAGCATTTT. V gene TRBV5-6 combines with J gene TRBJ1-5; 7 nucleotides line up with TRBD1. Germline assignment: CDR1 SGHDT and CDR2 YYEEEE. The length of the CDR3 is 15 residues. V trimming: 4 bases; J trimming: 0 bases; junction bases outside the gene matches: 4. The full variable domain, rest sourced from reference TRBV5-6 and TRBJ1-5, is DAGVTQSPTHLIKTRGQQVTLRCSPKSGHDTVSWYQQALGQGPQFIFQYYEEEERQRGNFPDRFSGHQFPNYSSELNVNALLLGDSALYLCASSKGGLSNQPQHFGDGTRLSIL.